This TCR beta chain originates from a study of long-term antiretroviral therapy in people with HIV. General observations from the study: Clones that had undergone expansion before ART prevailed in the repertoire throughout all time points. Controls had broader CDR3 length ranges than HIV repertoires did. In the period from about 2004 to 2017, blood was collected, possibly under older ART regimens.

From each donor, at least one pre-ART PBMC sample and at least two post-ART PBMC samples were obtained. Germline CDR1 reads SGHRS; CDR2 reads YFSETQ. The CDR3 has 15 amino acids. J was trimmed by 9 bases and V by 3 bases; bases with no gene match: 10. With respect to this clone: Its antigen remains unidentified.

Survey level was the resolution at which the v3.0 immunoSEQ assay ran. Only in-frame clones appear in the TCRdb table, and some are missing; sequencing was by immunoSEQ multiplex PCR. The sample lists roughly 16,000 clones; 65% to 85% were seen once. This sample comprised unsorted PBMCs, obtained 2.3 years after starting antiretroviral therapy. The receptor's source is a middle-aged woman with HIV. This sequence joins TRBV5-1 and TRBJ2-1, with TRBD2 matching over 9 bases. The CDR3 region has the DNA TGCGCCAGCAGCTCCCGGGGTAGCGGGAGCATTGAGCAGTTCTTC. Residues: CASSSRGSGSIEQFF.